What follows is one TCR beta chain and its context. Its antigen is not identified. These data come from a study of cytomegalovirus exposure and HLA in healthy donors. For the study at large: About 180 million T cells yielded around 120 million unique TCR beta sequences in earlier analysis. Around 80 million unique TCRs from HLA-typed donors were held in an early data release. Study-level points and caveats: CMV antigen specificity was confirmed in vitro for a few CMV-associated chains.

The CDR3 consists of 16 residues. The germline gives CDR1 LGHNA, CDR2 YSLEER. V was trimmed by 0 bases and J by 4 bases, leaving 13 bases between them. The study ran its PCR with 60 Vbeta and 13 Jbeta primers. Per the study methods: An analysis that came later counted around 80 million unique TCR beta chains, approximately 10 million shared. The data were produced by immunoSEQ multiplex PCR, yet TCRdb's version contains in-frame clones alone and is incomplete. V and J calls plus clone size are reproduced from that table; the DNA served to infer D and trimming. The table lists roughly 220,000 clones, 70% to 90% of them singletons.

This clonotype was obtained from a man younger than 40 in good health and CMV-seronegative. The gene calls are TRBV4-3 and TRBJ1-5, with D possibly matching TRBD1 (5 bases). The sample taken for sequencing was PBMCs. DNA of the CDR3: TGCGCCAGCAGCCAAGATTCCACAGGCCCAAATCAGCCCCAGCATTTT. Translating it yields CASSQDSTGPNQPQHF.